The clone carrying this T cell receptor beta chain qualifies as large. Its specificity is not known. This sample was taken from a study of circulating CD8 cells and anti-PD-1 response in melanoma. Study in general: Of approximately 13 patients, seven got anti-PD-1 first and six had prior therapy.

From live CD3+CD8+TCRalphabeta+ cells, four PD-1 and/or TIGIT subsets were sorted. Trimming took off 10 bases at V and 2 bases at J, with 23 bases between the two ends. This CDR3 is built from 16 residues. Germline CDR1 reads MNHEY; CDR2 reads SMNVEV (reference sequence). Using around 16 ng of total RNA, TCR libraries were made with the QIAseq Immune Repertoire TCR panel. TCRdb used MiXCR to reprocess the reads, holding one entry per CDR3 protein. The table includes roughly 250 distinct CDR3 sequences, 10% detected once. Study outcomes and limitations: Diversity ranked highest in DNEG and lowest in TIGIT subsets. Published repertoire comparisons used only baseline and M1 samples from a small cohort with few responders.

The rearrangement links TRBV27 to TRBJ1-2; D gene uncertain. The clonotype comes from a human donor with melanoma. Sequencing used CD8+ T cells from PBMCs, obtained at baseline or after one month of anti-PD-1 therapy (not recorded which). CDR3 sequence reads: CATSKGSAGPNYGYTF. The CDR3 DNA sequence: TGTGCCACCTCTAAAGGGAGCGCGGGCCCAAACTATGGCTACACCTTC.